One sample yielded the 4 T cell receptor beta chains listed below, sequenced in a study of CD8+ T cells in alopecia areata (dated by TCRdb to 2016 to 2018). Library creation used the immunoSEQ multiplex PCR assay. RNA was extracted from all samples and reverse transcribed into cDNA as template for TCR sequencing. In its TCRdb copy, this immuneACCESS table keeps in-frame sequences only and misses some clones. Where compared with another copy, unresolved V genes explain less than half of these, and the others have no known cause. For this sample the table gives 55,000 to 65,000 clones, of which 40% to 50% were detected only once. Roughly half of the sample lies in the top ten. Sequenced input: NKG2D-low CD8+ T cells sorted from blood. The sample's cell subset or site label, in plain terms: sorted CD8+ NKG2D-low blood T cells. These TCRs come from a human donor with alopecia areata.

The V and J genes are TRBV7-9 and TRBJ2-7; D possibly corresponds to TRBD1 (6 bases). Germline-derived CDR1 and CDR2 are SEHNR and FQNEAQ (reference sequence). The CDR3 contains 16 residues. V lost 2 bases to trimming and J lost 7 bases, with 21 bases between them. The CDR3 loop reads CASSLSSDSSRGEQYF. CDR3 nucleotides: TGTGCCAGCAGCTTATCCTCGGACAGTTCTCGGGGTGAGCAGTACTTC.

The chain is built from TRBV9 and TRBJ2-7, with 7 bases aligning to TRBD1. The V and J ends lost 0 bases and 6 bases, in that order; junction bases with no gene match: 3. Germline V CDR1 and CDR2: SGDLS, YYNGEE. CDR3 length equals 13 residues. CDR3 sequence: CASSVGTGSEQYF. CDR3 nucleotides: TGTGCCAGCAGCGTAGGGACAGGTAGCGAGCAGTACTTC.

The J gene is TRBJ2-7, the V gene TRBV27; 7 bases agree with TRBD2. The V gene's germline CDR1 is MNHEY and CDR2 SMNVEV (reference sequence). The trim removed 7 bases at V and 5 bases at J, leaving 14 bases unmatched. There are 15 residues in the CDR3. DNA of the CDR3: TGTGCCAGCACCTACCGAAGTGGACTAGTGAACGAGCAGTACTTC. It is translated as CASTYRSGLVNEQYF.

The chain combines TRBV5-4 with TRBJ1-4; no firm D call. Between the trimmed V and J ends, which lost 4 bases and 8 bases, there was a span of 27 bases. Germline V gene data show CDR1 as SGHNT and CDR2 as YYREEE (reference sequence). This CDR3 region has 18 residues. The CDR3 region has the DNA TGTGCCAGCAGCCAAGAAGAAGGGCGACTTATTCTGGGGGAAAAACTGTTTTTT. It specifies CASSQEEGRLILGEKLFF.